The 27 T cell receptor beta chains reported below all come from one sample, sequenced in a study of CD8 T cells in ankylosing spondylitis. TCRdb redid the calling of the 5' RACE reads with MiXCR, one entry per CDR3 protein. This sample has 200,000 to 250,000 distinct CDR3 sequences, with about 10% found just once. The material sequenced was blood, either unsorted or a sorted T cell fraction (not recorded which). The receptor set was obtained from a male donor with ankylosing spondylitis or in good health (not recorded which).

This clonotype has at least ten counts. The chain is built from TRBV5-5 and TRBJ1-6; no clear D gene. Per germline, CDR1 SGHKS and CDR2 YYEKEE (reference sequence). Trimming stripped 0 bases from V and 8 bases from J, with 6 bases between. The CDR3 is made up of 13 amino acids. CDR3 nucleotides: TGTGCCAGCAGCTTGGGTTACGATTCACCCCTCCACTTT. Translating it yields CASSLGYDSPLHF.

The J gene is TRBJ2-1, the V gene TRBV5-1; the D gene is possibly TRBD2 (6 bases). V dropped 0 bases and J dropped 10 bases, with 14 bases sitting between them. The CDR3 length is 14 residues. Germline assignment: CDR1 SGHRS and CDR2 YFSETQ. Written as DNA, the CDR3 is TGCGCCAGCAGCTTGGGCGGGGAGTCAGGCGAGCAGTTCTTC. Translated: CASSLGGESGEQFF.

There are many counts of this clonotype. The chain joins TRBV29-1 to TRBJ1-2, with a tentative D call TRBD1 (5 bases). V lost 4 bases and J lost 0, with 24 bases in between. The germline CDR1 and CDR2 sequences are SQVTM and ANQGSEA. The length of the CDR3 is 18 residues. The CDR3 sequence: CSVVIADITGQTNYGYTF. The CDR3, as DNA: TGCAGCGTTGTGATAGCGGACATTACGGGCCAAACTAACTATGGCTACACCTTC. The variable domain in full, with the rest retrieved from reference TRBV29-1 and TRBJ1-2, is SAVISQKPSRDICQRGTSLTIQCQVDSQVTMMFWYRQQPGQSLTLIATANQGSEATYESGFVIDKFPISRPNLTFSTLTVSNMSPEDSSIYLCSVVIADITGQTNYGYTFGSGTRLTVV.

V gene TRBV18 combines with J gene TRBJ1-3, with 10 bases aligning to TRBD1. The V gene's germline CDR1 is KGHSH and CDR2 LQKENI. With V trimmed by 3 bases and J by 3 bases, 5 bases remained unmatched. This CDR3 contains 16 residues. This CDR3 is CASSPTGTGVGNTIYF. In DNA, the CDR3 is TGTGCCAGCTCACCCACCGGGACAGGGGTTGGAAACACCATATATTTT.

The V and J genes are TRBV12-3 or TRBV12-4 and TRBJ1-1; the D is unclear. The CDR3 is 17 amino acids. With 5 bases removed from V and 0 bases from J, the gap between germline ends came to 19 bases. The CDR3 DNA follows: TGTGCCAGCAGTCTCTTAGTTTCGACGGGGATGAACACTGAAGCTTTCTTT. This codes for CASSLLVSTGMNTEAFF.

This clonotype was detected only a few times. The chain recombines TRBV10-3 with TRBJ2-1; 12 bases map to TRBD2. This CDR3 comprises 16 residues. Germline V CDR1 and CDR2: ENHRY, SYGVKD. The ends lost 6 bases at V and 6 bases at J; junction bases unmatched: 9. In DNA form, the CDR3 reads TGTGCCATCAGAGACCTAGCGGGGGGGCCTCCCAATGAGCAGTTCTTC. Translating it yields CAIRDLAGGPPNEQFF.

This clonotype was recorded many times. The chain carries TRBV5-1 and TRBJ1-5, with D perhaps matching TRBD1 (6 bases). Between the trimmed V and J ends, which lost 2 bases and 6 bases, there was a span of 12 bases. The length of the CDR3 is 14 residues. Germline CDR1 reads SGHRS; CDR2 reads YFSETQ. CDR3 protein: CASSLHGGSQPQHF. CDR3 in DNA: TGCGCCAGCAGCTTACACGGGGGCTCTCAGCCCCAGCATTTT.

This clonotype was counted ten times or more. The V gene is TRBV5-1, the J gene TRBJ2-5; 8 bases align to TRBD2. CDR3 size: 14 residues. Germline V CDR1 and CDR2: SGHRS, YFSETQ. With 7 bases clipped from V and 0 bases from J, the junction kept 5 bases outside the gene matches. DNA of the CDR3: TGCGCCAGCGGAGAGCGGGGGCACCAAGAGACCCAGTACTTC. This encodes CASGERGHQETQYF.

This clonotype was picked up a small number of times. This chain links TRBV5-1 with TRBJ2-5, with 7 bases aligning to TRBD1. Germline lookup yields CDR1 SGHRS and CDR2 YFSETQ. The CDR3 extends over 15 amino acids. The J segment lost 1 base and the V segment lost 3 bases, leaving 6 bases of the junction unmatched. CDR3 amino acids: CASSSQTGLQETQYF. The CDR3 DNA reads as TGCGCCAGCAGCTCGCAGACAGGGCTCCAAGAGACCCAGTACTTC.

Ten or more counts support this clonotype. The chain recombines TRBV5-1 with TRBJ2-3, with D maybe TRBD2 (6 bases). The CDR3 runs to 14 residues. Germline V CDR1 and CDR2: SGHRS, YFSETQ. Trimming took 7 bases from V and 2 from J, leaving 14 bases between them. The CDR3 sequence is CASRPGENTDTQYF. CDR3 bases: TGCGCCAGCCGCCCGGGGGAGAACACAGATACGCAGTATTTT.

V usage is TRBV29-1 and J usage is TRBJ2-3; a possible D gene is TRBD1 (5 bases). The V gene lost 3 bases and the J gene lost 4 bases, with 17 bases spanning the gap. This CDR3 comprises 15 residues. Germline values: CDR1 SQVTM, CDR2 ANQGSEA. The CDR3 reads CSVDGQLGLSDTQYF. CDR3 nucleotide sequence: TGCAGCGTTGACGGACAACTGGGGCTCTCAGATACGCAGTATTTT.

This clonotype has only a few counts. The genes are TRBV20-1 and TRBJ2-3; TRBD2 agrees at 7 bases. Germline assignment: CDR1 DFQATT and CDR2 SNEGSKA (reference sequence). V trimming: 1 base; J trimming: 0 bases; junction bases outside the gene matches: 7. This CDR3 has 16 amino acids. The CDR3 sequence: CSARGLSRGSTDTQYF. The CDR3 DNA sequence: TGCAGTGCTAGAGGCCTTTCGCGGGGGAGCACAGATACGCAGTATTTT.

This clonotype turned up a few times. V gene TRBV7-2 combines with J gene TRBJ1-4, with TRBD1 identical over 7 bases. This CDR3 is 14 amino acids long. The J segment lost 3 bases and the V segment lost 5 bases, leaving 3 bases of the junction unmatched. CDR1 SGHTA and CDR2 FQGNSA come from the germline V gene. CDR3 region: CASSPGTANEKLFF. CDR3 coding DNA: TGTGCCAGCAGCCCCGGGACAGCTAATGAAAAACTGTTTTTT.

This clonotype has ten or more counts. The chain employs TRBV25-1 and TRBJ2-3; D unresolved. There are 13 residues in the CDR3. Per the germline V gene, CDR1 is MGHDK and CDR2 is SYGVNS. Trimming took off 3 bases at V and 1 base at J, with 5 bases between the two ends. The CDR3 sequence is CASSEAGTDTQYF. The CDR3 region has the DNA TGTGCCAGCAGTGAGGCAGGCACAGATACGCAGTATTTT.

This chain connects TRBV11-2 to TRBJ2-5, with 11 nucleotides matching TRBD1. Germline V gene sequence: CDR1 SGHAT, CDR2 FQNNGV. With V trimmed by 0 bases and J by 4 bases, 7 bases remained unmatched. This CDR3 has 17 amino acids. The CDR3 sequence is CASSLEGTGGILETQYF. The CDR3, as DNA: TGTGCCAGCAGCTTAGAGGGGACAGGGGGGATTTTAGAGACCCAGTACTTC.

This clonotype was seen ten or more times. The CDR3 DNA sequence: TGTGCCAGCCGGACAGGGGGCAAGAATCAGCCCCAGCATTTT. Its protein is CASRTGGKNQPQHF. This sequence joins TRBV6-1 and TRBJ1-5; the match to TRBD1 covers 11 bases. V shed 8 bases and J 4 bases; nucleotides not matched to a gene: 4. Germline lookup yields CDR1 MNHNS and CDR2 SASEGT. This CDR3 comprises 14 residues.

With respect to this clonotype: Being one base from a much bigger clone, this may be a read error. The CDR3 loop is CASSYDRGDCSNQPQHF. Here the CDR3 DNA reads TGTGCCAGCAGCTACGACAGGGGAGATTGTAGCAATCAGCCCCAGCATTTT. This sequence joins TRBV28 and TRBJ1-5; 8 nucleotides match TRBD1. In germline, CDR1 is MDHEN, CDR2 SYDVKM. CDR3 size: 17 residues. J lost 0 bases, V lost 6 bases, and 10 bases had no gene match. Full variable domain (rest looked up from reference TRBV28 and TRBJ1-5): DVKVTQSSRYLVKRTGEKVFLECVQDMDHENMFWYRQDPGLGLRLIYFSYDVKMKEKGDIPEGYSVSREKKERFSLILESASTNQTSMYLCASSYDRGDCSNQPQHFGDGTRLSIL.

This clonotype was observed a few times. The genes are TRBV12-3 or TRBV12-4 and TRBJ2-3; 7 positions agree with TRBD1. The CDR3 extends over 18 amino acids. The V and J ends lost 2 bases and 0 bases, in that order; junction bases with no gene match: 11. The CDR3 coding sequence is TGTGCCAGCAGTTTACCCTGGGCCAGGGGGTTTAGCACAGATACGCAGTATTTT. Amino acids: CASSLPWARGFSTDTQYF.

This clonotype was recorded many times. The V gene is TRBV24-1, the J gene TRBJ2-7; 8 bases map to TRBD2. With 2 bases clipped from V and 3 bases from J, the junction kept 8 bases outside the gene matches. Germline V CDR1 and CDR2: KGHDR, SFDVKD. The CDR3 has 16 residues. CDR3 in DNA: TGTGCCACCAGTGATTCGGGGGGGGGTTTCGGCTACGAGCAGTACTTC. Its protein product is CATSDSGGGFGYEQYF.

This clonotype has a count of ten or more. The V gene is TRBV6-5, the J gene TRBJ2-7; D is unresolved. CDR1 and CDR2 (germline): MNHEY, SVGAGI. The CDR3 is made up of 13 amino acids. V shed 2 bases and J shed 3 bases, with 8 bases lying between them. CDR3 in DNA: TGTGCCAGCAGTTACGGGATCTTCTACGAGCAGTACTTC. This translates into CASSYGIFYEQYF.

This clonotype has ten or more counts. The chain uses TRBV2 and TRBJ1-1; D gene uncertain. Looked up from germline, CDR1 is SNHLY and CDR2 is FYNNEI. CDR3 length: 12 residues. Trimming removed 7 bases from V and 1 base from J, with 7 bases in between. CDR3 coding DNA: TGTGCCAGCACTAACAAGAACACTGAAGCTTTCTTT. This translates into CASTNKNTEAFF.

This clonotype has a handful of counts. V gene TRBV5-1 combines with J gene TRBJ2-5, with a possible D match to TRBD2 (6 bases). Germline V gene lookup returns CDR1 SGHRS and CDR2 YFSETQ. The CDR3 spans 16 residues. V was cut by 2 bases and J by 5 bases, with 19 bases left in between. The CDR3 loop reads CASSFLGRMKLETQYF. The CDR3 DNA reads as TGCGCCAGCAGCTTCTTAGGGAGGATGAAGTTGGAGACCCAGTACTTC.

This clonotype has only a few counts. This sequence joins TRBV12-3 or TRBV12-4 and TRBJ2-3, with D perhaps matching TRBD2 (6 bases). Between the trimmed V and J ends, which lost 3 bases and 0 bases, there was a span of 16 bases. The CDR3 consists of 17 residues. The DNA for the CDR3 is TGTGCCAGCAGTTTGGGCGGGGACCGCTTTAGCACAGATACGCAGTATTTT. This encodes CASSLGGDRFSTDTQYF.

In this sample, this clonotype turned up many times. The V gene is TRBV5-1, the J gene TRBJ2-4, with 10 positions matching TRBD1. Germline CDR1 and CDR2: SGHRS and YFSETQ. CDR3 length: 15 amino acids. J was trimmed by 7 bases and V by 0 bases; bases with no gene match: 4. CDR3 residues: CASSLAEGQGNIQYF. CDR3 bases: TGCGCCAGCAGCTTGGCCGAGGGACAGGGGAACATTCAGTACTTC. The full variable domain, its missing parts supplied by reference TRBV5-1 and TRBJ2-4, is KAGVTQTPRYLIKTRGQQVTLSCSPISGHRSVSWYQQTPGQGLQFLFEYFSETQRNKGNFPGRFSGRQFSNSRSEMNVSTLELGDSALYLCASSLAEGQGNIQYFGAGTRLSVL.

The chain combines TRBV6-2 or TRBV6-3 with TRBJ1-2, with D perhaps TRBD1 (5 bases). The CDR3 has 20 residues. Germline CDR1 is MNHEY and CDR2 is SVGEGT. Trimming took 0 bases from V and 0 from J, leaving 23 bases between them. CDR3 region: CASSYSNPALGVGANYGYTF. CDR3 bases: TGTGCCAGCAGTTACTCGAACCCCGCTCTAGGGGTAGGGGCTAACTATGGCTACACCTTC.

The sample holds a few counts of this clonotype. The rearrangement joins TRBV7-8 to TRBJ1-1, with 7 positions matching TRBD1. CDR3 size: 16 residues. Germline V gene sequence: CDR1 SGHVS, CDR2 FQNEAQ. V dropped 5 bases and J dropped 4; count of bases not matched to a gene: 13. DNA for the CDR3: TGTGCCAGCAGCCCTTCGGGTGGCAGGGGGTCCACTGAAGCTTTCTTT. The encoded protein is CASSPSGGRGSTEAFF. Based on the CDR3 plus reference TRBV7-8 and TRBJ1-1, the full variable domain is GAGVSQSPRYKVAKRGQDVALRCDPISGHVSLFWYQQALGQGPEFLTYFQNEAQLDKSGLPSDRFFAERPEGSVSTLKIQRTQQEDSAVYLCASSPSGGRGSTEAFFGQGTRLTVV.

V usage is TRBV13 and J usage is TRBJ2-6, with a possible D match to TRBD1 (6 bases). CDR3 size: 22 residues. V lost 5 bases and J 0 bases, leaving 29 bases between the germline ends. The germline CDR1 and CDR2 sequences are PRHDT and FYEKMQ (reference sequence). The CDR3 nucleotides are TGTGCCAGCAGCCCTTTGCAGGGGCCGGGTCGGACGCTCAACTCTGGGGCCAACGTCCTGACTTTC. Translating gives CASSPLQGPGRTLNSGANVLTF.